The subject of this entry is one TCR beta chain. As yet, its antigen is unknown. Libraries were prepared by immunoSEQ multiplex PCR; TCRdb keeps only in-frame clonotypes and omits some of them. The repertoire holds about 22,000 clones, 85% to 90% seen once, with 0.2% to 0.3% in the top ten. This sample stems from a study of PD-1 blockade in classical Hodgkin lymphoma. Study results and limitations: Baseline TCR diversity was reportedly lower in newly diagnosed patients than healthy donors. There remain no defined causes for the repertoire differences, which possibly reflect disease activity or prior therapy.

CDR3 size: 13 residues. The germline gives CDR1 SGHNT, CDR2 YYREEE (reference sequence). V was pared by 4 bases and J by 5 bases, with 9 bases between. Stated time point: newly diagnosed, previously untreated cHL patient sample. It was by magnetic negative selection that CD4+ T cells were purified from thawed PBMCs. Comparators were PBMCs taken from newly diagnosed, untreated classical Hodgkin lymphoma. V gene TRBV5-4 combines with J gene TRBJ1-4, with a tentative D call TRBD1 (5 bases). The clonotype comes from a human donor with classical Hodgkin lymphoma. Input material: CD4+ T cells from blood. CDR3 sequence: CASSPDMNEKLFF. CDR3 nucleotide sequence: TGTGCCAGCAGCCCGGACATGAATGAAAAACTGTTTTTT.